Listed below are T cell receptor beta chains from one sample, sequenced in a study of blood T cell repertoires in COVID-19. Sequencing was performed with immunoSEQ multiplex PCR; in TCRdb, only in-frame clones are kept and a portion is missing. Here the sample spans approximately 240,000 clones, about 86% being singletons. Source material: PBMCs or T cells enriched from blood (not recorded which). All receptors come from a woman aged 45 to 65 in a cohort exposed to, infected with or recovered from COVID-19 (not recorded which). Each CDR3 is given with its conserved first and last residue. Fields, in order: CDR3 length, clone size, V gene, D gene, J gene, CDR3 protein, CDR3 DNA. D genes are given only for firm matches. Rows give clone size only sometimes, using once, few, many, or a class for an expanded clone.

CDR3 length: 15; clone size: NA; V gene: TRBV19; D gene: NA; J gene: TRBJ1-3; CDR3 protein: CASSIDRLMGNTIYF; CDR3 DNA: TGTGCCAGTAGTATCGACAGGTTGATGGGAAACACCATATATTTT
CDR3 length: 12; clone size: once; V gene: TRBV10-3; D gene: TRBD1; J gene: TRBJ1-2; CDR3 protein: CAIRGTGEGYTF; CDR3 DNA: TGTGCCATCAGAGGGACAGGGGAGGGCTACACCTTC
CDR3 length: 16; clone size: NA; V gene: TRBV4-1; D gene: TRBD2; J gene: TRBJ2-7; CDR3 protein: CASSQETSGGAYEQYF; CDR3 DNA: TGCGCCAGCAGCCAGGAGACTAGCGGGGGGGCGTACGAGCAGTACTTC
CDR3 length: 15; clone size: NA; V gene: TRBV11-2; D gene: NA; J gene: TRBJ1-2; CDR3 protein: CASSLGLDRPYGYTF; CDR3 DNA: TGTGCCAGCAGCTTAGGGCTTGACAGGCCCTATGGCTACACCTTC
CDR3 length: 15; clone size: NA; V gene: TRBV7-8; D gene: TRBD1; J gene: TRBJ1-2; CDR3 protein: CASSLATGADYGYTF; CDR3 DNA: TGTGCCAGCAGCTTAGCGACAGGGGCTGACTATGGCTACACCTTC
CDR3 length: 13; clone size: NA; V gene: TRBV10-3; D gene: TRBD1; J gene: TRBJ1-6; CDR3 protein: CATGQGAASPLHF; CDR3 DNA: TGTGCCACCGGACAGGGGGCGGCCTCACCCCTCCACTTT
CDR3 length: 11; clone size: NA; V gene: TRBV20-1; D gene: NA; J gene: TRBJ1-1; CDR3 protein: CSARSNTEAFF; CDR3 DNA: TGCAGTGCTAGGTCTAACACTGAAGCTTTCTTT
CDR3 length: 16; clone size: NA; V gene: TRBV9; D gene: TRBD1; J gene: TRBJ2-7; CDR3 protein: CASSPTSGTGDYEQYF; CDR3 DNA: TGTGCCAGCAGCCCAACCTCCGGGACAGGTGATTACGAGCAGTACTTC
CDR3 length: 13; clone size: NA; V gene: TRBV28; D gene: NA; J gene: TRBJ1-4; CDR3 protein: CASRGPVGEKLFF; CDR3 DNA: TGTGCCAGCAGGGGCCCGGTCGGTGAAAAACTGTTTTTT
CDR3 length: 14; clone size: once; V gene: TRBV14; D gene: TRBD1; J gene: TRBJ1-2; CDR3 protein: CASSPDRASYGYTF; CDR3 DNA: TGTGCCAGCAGCCCGGACAGGGCCAGCTATGGCTACACCTTC
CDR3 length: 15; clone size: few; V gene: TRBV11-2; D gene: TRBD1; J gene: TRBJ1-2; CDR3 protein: CASSLVQGPHYGYTF; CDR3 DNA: TGTGCCAGCAGCTTAGTACAGGGGCCTCACTATGGCTACACCTTC
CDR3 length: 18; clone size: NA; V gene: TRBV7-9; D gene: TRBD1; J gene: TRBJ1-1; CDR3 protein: CASSHPSRGRGIHTEAFF; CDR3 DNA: TGTGCCAGCAGCCACCCATCCAGGGGGCGTGGGATCCACACTGAAGCTTTCTTT
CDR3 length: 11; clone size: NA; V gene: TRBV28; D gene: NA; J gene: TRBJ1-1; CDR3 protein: CAGKGDTEAFF; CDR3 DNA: TGTGCCGGCAAGGGGGACACTGAAGCTTTCTTT
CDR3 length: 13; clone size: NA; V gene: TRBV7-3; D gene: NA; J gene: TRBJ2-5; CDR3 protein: CASSLTVQETQYF; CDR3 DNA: TGTGCCAGCAGCTTGACAGTCCAAGAGACCCAGTACTTC
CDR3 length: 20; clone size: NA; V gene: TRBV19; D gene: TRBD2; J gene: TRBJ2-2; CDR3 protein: CASTLRGPSNSGGGTGELFF; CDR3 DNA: TGTGCCAGTACCCTAAGAGGGCCTAGTAATAGCGGGGGAGGAACCGGGGAGCTGTTTTTT
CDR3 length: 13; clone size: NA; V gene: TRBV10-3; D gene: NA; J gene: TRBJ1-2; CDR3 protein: CAISETGGYGYTF; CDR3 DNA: TGTGCCATCAGTGAGACGGGAGGCTATGGCTACACCTTC
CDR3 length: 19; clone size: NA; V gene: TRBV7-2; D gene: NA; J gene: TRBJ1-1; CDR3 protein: CASSRMRTADKGMNTEAFF; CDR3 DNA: TGTGCCAGCAGCCGCATGAGGACAGCTGACAAAGGGATGAACACTGAAGCTTTCTTT
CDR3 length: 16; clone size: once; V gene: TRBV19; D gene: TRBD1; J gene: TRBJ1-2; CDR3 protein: CASSDRGRVFNYGYTF; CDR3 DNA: TGTGCCAGTAGCGACAGGGGTCGAGTATTCAACTATGGCTACACCTTC
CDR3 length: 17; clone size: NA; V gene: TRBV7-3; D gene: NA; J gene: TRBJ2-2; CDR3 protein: CASSLTPDSLNTGELFF; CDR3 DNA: TGTGCCAGCAGCCTAACCCCGGACAGTCTTAACACCGGGGAGCTGTTTTTT
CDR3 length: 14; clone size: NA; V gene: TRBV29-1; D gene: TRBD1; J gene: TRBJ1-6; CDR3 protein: CSAQTGGNNSPLHF; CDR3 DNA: TGCAGCGCCCAGACAGGGGGCAATAATTCACCCCTCCACTTT
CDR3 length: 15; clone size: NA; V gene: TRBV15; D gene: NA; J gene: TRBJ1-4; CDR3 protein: CATSVDGTSGEKLFF; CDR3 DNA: TGTGCCACCAGCGTCGACGGTACATCGGGTGAAAAACTGTTTTTT
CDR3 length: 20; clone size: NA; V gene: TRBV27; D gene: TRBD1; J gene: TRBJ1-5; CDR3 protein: CASSTKGQGGRWDSNQPQHF; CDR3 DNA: TGTGCCAGCAGTACTAAAGGACAGGGTGGGCGATGGGATAGCAATCAGCCCCAGCATTTT
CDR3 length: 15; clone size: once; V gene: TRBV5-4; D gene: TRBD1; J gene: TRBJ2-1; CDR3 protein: CASSLGDRDSNEQFF; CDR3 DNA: TGTGCCAGCAGCTTGGGGGACAGGGACTCGAATGAGCAGTTCTTC
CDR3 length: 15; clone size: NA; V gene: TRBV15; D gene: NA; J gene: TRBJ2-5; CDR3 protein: CATSRGQTSQETQYF; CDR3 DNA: TGTGCCACCAGCAGAGGACAGACCTCACAAGAGACCCAGTACTTC
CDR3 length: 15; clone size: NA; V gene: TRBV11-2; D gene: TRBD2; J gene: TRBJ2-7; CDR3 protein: CASSLILAGAYEQYF; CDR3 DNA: TGTGCCAGCAGCTTAATCTTAGCGGGGGCCTACGAGCAGTACTTC
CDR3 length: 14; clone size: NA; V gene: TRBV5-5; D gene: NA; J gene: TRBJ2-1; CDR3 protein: CASSRAGTYNEQFF; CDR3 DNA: TGTGCCAGCAGCCGGGCGGGGACCTACAATGAGCAGTTCTTC
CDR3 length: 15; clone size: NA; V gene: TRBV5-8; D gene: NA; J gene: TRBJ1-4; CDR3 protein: CASSLAAGTNEKLFF; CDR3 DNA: TGTGCCAGCAGCTTGGCGGCAGGGACTAATGAAAAACTGTTTTTT
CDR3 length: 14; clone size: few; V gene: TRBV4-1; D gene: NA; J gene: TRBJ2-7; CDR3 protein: CASSSRDLTYEQYF; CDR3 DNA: TGCGCCAGCAGCTCCCGGGATCTCACCTACGAGCAGTACTTC
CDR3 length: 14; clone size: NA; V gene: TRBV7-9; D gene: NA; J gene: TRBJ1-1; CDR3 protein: CASSLSYMNTEAFF; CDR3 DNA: TGTGCCAGCAGCTTAAGCTATATGAACACTGAAGCTTTCTTT
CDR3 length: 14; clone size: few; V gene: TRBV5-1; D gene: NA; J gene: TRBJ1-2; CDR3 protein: CASSDPQGGYGYTF; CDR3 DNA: TGCGCCAGCAGCGATCCACAGGGTGGCTATGGCTACACCTTC
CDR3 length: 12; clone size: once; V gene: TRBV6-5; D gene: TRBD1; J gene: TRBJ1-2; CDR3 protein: CASRGTGAAYTF; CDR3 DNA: TGTGCCAGCAGGGGGACAGGGGCAGCCTACACCTTC
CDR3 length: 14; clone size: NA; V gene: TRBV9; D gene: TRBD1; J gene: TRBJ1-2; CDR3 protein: CASSNLQGNYGYTF; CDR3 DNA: TGTGCCAGCAGCAACTTACAGGGGAACTATGGCTACACCTTC
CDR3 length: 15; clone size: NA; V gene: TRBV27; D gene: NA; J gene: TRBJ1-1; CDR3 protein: CASSVNRASNTEAFF; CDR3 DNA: TGTGCCAGCAGTGTAAACAGGGCCTCGAACACTGAAGCTTTCTTT
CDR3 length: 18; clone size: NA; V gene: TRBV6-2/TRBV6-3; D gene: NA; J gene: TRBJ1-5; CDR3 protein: CASSYSEGLSAFNQPQHF; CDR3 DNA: TGTGCCAGCAGTTACTCGGAGGGACTTTCAGCGTTCAATCAGCCCCAGCATTTT
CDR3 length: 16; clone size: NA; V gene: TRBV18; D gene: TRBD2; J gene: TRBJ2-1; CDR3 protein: CASSPPSGGAGNEQFF; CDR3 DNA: TGTGCCAGCTCACCACCTAGCGGGGGGGCTGGAAATGAGCAGTTCTTC
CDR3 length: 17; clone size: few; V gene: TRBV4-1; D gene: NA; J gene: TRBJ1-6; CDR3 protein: CASSQDPKTGKNSPLHF; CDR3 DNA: TGCGCCAGCAGCCAAGATCCTAAGACCGGGAAGAATTCACCCCTCCACTTT
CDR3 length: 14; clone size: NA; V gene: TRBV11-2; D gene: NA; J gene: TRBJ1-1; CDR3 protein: CASSLSPGNTEAFF; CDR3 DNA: TGTGCCAGCAGCTTATCACCCGGGAACACTGAAGCTTTCTTT
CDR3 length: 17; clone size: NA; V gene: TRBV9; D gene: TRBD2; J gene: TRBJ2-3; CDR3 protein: CASSVRGVAGGTDTQYF; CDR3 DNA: TGTGCCAGCAGCGTTCGGGGAGTAGCGGGGGGCACAGATACGCAGTATTTT
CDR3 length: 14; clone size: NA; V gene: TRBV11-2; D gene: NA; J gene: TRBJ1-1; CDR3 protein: CASSLVPGSTEAFF; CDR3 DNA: TGTGCCAGCAGCTTAGTTCCCGGGAGCACTGAAGCTTTCTTT
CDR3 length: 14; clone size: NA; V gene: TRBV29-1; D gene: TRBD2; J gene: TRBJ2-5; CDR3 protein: CSVWISGSQETQYF; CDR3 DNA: TGCAGCGTTTGGATTAGCGGGAGTCAAGAGACCCAGTACTTC
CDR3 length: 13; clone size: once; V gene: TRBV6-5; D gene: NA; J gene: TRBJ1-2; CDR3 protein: CASSLTANYGYTF; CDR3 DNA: TGTGCCAGCAGTCTAACAGCTAACTATGGCTACACCTTC
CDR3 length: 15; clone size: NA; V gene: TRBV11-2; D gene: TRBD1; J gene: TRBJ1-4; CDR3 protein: CASSSLTGVLEKLFF; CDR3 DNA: TGTGCCAGCAGCTCGCTGACAGGGGTTCTTGAAAAACTGTTTTTT
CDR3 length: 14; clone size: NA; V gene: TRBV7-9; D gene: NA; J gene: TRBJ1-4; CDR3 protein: CASSQLGRREKLFF; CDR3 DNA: TGTGCCAGCAGCCAACTGGGCCGCCGGGAAAAACTGTTTTTT
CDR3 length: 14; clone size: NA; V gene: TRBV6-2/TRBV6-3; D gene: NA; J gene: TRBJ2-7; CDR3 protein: CASSYFRGTYEQYF; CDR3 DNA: TGTGCCAGCAGTTACTTTCGCGGGACCTACGAGCAGTACTTC
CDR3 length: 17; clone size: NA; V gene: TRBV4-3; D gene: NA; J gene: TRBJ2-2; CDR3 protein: CASSQDRGGASTGELFF; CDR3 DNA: TGCGCCAGCAGCCAAGATAGGGGGGGGGCGAGCACCGGGGAGCTGTTTTTT
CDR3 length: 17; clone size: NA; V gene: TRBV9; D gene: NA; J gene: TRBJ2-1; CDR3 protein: CASSDPKRHAAYNEQFF; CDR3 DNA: TGTGCCAGCAGCGACCCAAAGCGCCACGCGGCCTACAATGAGCAGTTCTTC
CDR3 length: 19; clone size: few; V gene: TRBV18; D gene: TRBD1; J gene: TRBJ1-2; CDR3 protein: CASSPPIGQGAAGTYGYTF; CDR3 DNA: TGTGCCAGCTCACCACCGATCGGGCAGGGGGCAGCTGGAACTTATGGCTACACCTTC
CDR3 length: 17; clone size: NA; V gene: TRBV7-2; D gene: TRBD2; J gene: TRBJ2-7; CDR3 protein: CASSLQVTAAGGYEQYF; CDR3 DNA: TGTGCCAGCAGCTTACAAGTTACGGCGGCGGGGGGCTACGAGCAGTACTTC
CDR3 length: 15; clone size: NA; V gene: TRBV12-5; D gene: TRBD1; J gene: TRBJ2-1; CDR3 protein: CASGQTDRGRDEQFF; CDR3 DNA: TGTGCTAGTGGTCAAACTGACAGGGGGCGCGATGAGCAGTTCTTC
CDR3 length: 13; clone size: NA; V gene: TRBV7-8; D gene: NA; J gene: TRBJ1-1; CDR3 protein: CASIPPMNTEAFF; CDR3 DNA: TGTGCCAGCATCCCCCCCATGAACACTGAAGCTTTCTTT
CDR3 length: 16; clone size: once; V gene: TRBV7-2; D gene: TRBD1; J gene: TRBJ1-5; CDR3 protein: CASSPGQGNGNQPQHF; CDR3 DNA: TGTGCCAGCAGCCCGGGACAGGGAAACGGCAATCAGCCCCAGCATTTT
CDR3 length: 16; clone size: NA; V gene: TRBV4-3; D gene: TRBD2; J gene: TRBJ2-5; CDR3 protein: CASSPSSRGGRETQYF; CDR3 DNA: TGCGCCAGCAGCCCCTCTTCGCGGGGGGGCCGAGAGACCCAGTACTTC
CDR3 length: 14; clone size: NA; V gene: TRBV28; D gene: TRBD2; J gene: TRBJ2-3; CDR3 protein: CASSFVGGLDTQYF; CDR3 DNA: TGTGCCAGCAGTTTTGTCGGGGGGTTGGATACGCAGTATTTT